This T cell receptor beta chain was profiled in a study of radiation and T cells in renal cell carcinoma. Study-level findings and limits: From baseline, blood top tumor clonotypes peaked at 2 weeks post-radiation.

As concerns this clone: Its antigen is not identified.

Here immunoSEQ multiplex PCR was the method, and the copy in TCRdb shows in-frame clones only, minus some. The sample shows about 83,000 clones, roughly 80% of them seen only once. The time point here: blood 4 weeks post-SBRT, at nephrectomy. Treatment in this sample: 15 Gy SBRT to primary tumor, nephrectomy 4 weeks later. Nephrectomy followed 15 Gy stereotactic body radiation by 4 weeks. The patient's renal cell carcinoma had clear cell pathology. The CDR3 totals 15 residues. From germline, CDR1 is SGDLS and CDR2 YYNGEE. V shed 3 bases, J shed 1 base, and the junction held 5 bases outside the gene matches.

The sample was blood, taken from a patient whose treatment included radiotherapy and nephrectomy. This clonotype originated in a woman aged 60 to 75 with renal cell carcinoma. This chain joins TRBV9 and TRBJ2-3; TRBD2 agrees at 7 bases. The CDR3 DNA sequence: TGTGCCAGCAGCGCCGATGGGGGGGGCACAGATACGCAGTATTTT. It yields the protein CASSADGGGTDTQYF.